This T cell receptor (beta chain) comes out of a study of T cell responses to AZD1222 COVID-19 vaccine. Overall study results and limits: CD4 TCRs covered the whole spike, strongest at regions 160-218 and 743-854. There were repertoire samples only from the period after the peak T cell response.

With regard to this clone: The antigen remains unidentified.

Only in-frame clones appear in the TCRdb table, and some are missing; sequencing was by immunoSEQ multiplex PCR. The sample carries 100,000 to 150,000 clones, more than 85% recorded once. Trimming took off 3 bases at V and 3 bases at J, with 12 bases between the two ends. The CDR3 loop spans 14 amino acids. Per germline, CDR1 SGHAT and CDR2 FQNNGV. Sample: peripheral blood, taken on day 0 of AZD1222 vaccination. The clonotype was recovered from an adult in good health. The chain employs TRBV11-2 and TRBJ2-7; D remains unclear. CDR3 sequence (DNA): TGTGCCAGCAGCTTGGGGTTTCCTATCTACGAGCAGTACTTC. It encodes CASSLGFPIYEQYF.